The 26 T cell receptor beta chains listed next were all sequenced from one sample in a study of T-cell reconstitution after alpha-beta-depleted transplantation in children. Molecular barcoding with unique molecular identifiers was used for the TCRbeta library. Each CDR3 protein gets one entry after TCRdb re-called the PCR reads with MiXCR. The data hold 200,000 to 250,000 distinct CDR3 sequences, with roughly 9% observed a single time. Sequencing used PBMCs from the stem cell graft donor, obtained from the stem cell graft. The receptor set was obtained from a human donor who donated a stem cell graft to a child with acute lymphoblastic leukemia.

The chain couples TRBV6-1 to TRBJ2-3, with D perhaps TRBD2 (6 bases). The germline gives CDR1 MNHNS, CDR2 SASEGT. This CDR3 is 15 amino acids long. V gave up 6 bases and J gave up 2 bases, with 15 bases separating them. For the CDR3, the DNA is TGTGCCAGCAGAACGGGGCGGGGATACACAGATACGCAGTATTTT. Protein sequence: CASRTGRGYTDTQYF.

In the case of this clonotype: A read error may account for a junction end that differs from germline. The chain joins TRBV7-6 to TRBJ1-1; no clear D. CDR3 length equals 13 residues. Germline CDR1 reads SGHVS; CDR2 reads FNYEAQ. CDR3 in DNA: TGTGCCCGCAGCTTAGGTAGAAACACTGAAGCTTTCTTT. Protein sequence: CARSLGRNTEAFF.

This chain joins TRBV20-1 and TRBJ2-3; a possible D gene is TRBD2 (6 bases). The CDR3 covers 17 residues. CDR1 and CDR2 from the germline V gene are DFQATT and SNEGSKA (reference sequence). As DNA, the CDR3 is TGCTGCGCTACATCACGAATATGGACGGGGAGGTCAGATACGCAGTATTTT. Its translation: CCATSRIWTGRSDTQYF.

At least ten counts were recorded for this clonotype. The V call is TRBV7-8, the J call TRBJ2-7; D gene ambiguous. Germline V gives CDR1 SGHVS, CDR2 FQNEAQ. This CDR3 has 16 residues. V lost 5 bases and J 0 bases, leaving 17 bases between the germline ends. CDR3 bases: TGTGCCAGCAGCCCGTACCGGACGGCAATCTCCTACGAGCAGTACTTC. This gives the protein CASSPYRTAISYEQYF.

DNA for the CDR3: TGTGCCAGCAGCGATACAGGGAGCTTCAACACTGAAGCTTTCTTT. Protein product: CASSDTGSFNTEAFF. The chain is built from TRBV7-9 and TRBJ1-1; TRBD1 might be the D (6 bases). The V end lost 5 bases, the J end lost 2 bases, and 15 bases lay between the germline ends. Germline CDR1 and CDR2: SEHNR and FQNEAQ (reference sequence). The CDR3 runs 15 residues.

This clonotype was detected a few times. V is TRBV10-3 and J is TRBJ1-6; TRBD1 matches at 9 bases. The J segment lost 7 bases and the V segment lost 3 bases, leaving 4 bases of the junction unmatched. Germline V lookup: CDR1 ENHRY, CDR2 SYGVKD. The CDR3 is 15 residues long. The CDR3 here is CAISDGQGSNSPLHF. CDR3 sequence (DNA): TGTGCCATCAGTGATGGACAGGGGAGCAATTCACCCCTCCACTTT.

This clonotype was picked up a small number of times. The chain employs TRBV27 and TRBJ2-4; D is possibly TRBD1 or TRBD2 (5 bases each). V lost 0 bases and J lost 3, with 18 bases in between. Per the germline V gene, CDR1 is MNHEY and CDR2 is SMNVEV (reference sequence). CDR3 length equals 18 residues. The CDR3 sequence: CASSLSPAAGSDKNIQYF. The CDR3 nucleotides read TGTGCCAGCAGTTTATCCCCGGCTGCAGGGAGCGACAAAAACATTCAGTACTTC.

This clonotype was observed many times. This rearrangement joins TRBV20-1 to TRBJ1-5; 7 nucleotides line up with TRBD1. This CDR3 is 15 amino acids long. With 3 bases clipped from V and 4 bases from J, the junction kept 9 bases outside the gene matches. Germline values: CDR1 DFQATT, CDR2 SNEGSKA (reference sequence). In DNA, the CDR3 is TGCAGTGCTAGTTCAGGGGGGGATTGGAATCAGCCCCAGCATTTT. Translated, it gives CSASSGGDWNQPQHF.

This rearrangement joins TRBV4-3 to TRBJ2-6, with D possibly matching TRBD2 (5 bases). Germline-derived CDR1 and CDR2 are LGHNA and YSLEER. This CDR3 is 17 amino acids long. Trimming removed 3 bases from V and 4 bases from J, with 16 bases in between. The CDR3 sequence: CASSQDARRRGANVLTF. For the CDR3, the DNA is TGCGCCAGCAGCCAGGACGCCCGGAGGAGAGGGGCCAACGTCCTGACTTTC.

This clonotype was detected only a few times. The chain couples TRBV20-1 to TRBJ2-1; 8 bases are shared with TRBD2. CDR3 length: 11 amino acids. The V gene's germline CDR1 is DFQATT and CDR2 SNEGSKA (reference sequence). CDR3 in amino acids: CSVGRGAEQFF. The CDR3 bases are TGCAGCGTCGGGCGGGGGGCTGAGCAGTTCTTC.

The V call is TRBV7-2, the J call TRBJ1-5, with D tentatively TRBD1 (5 bases). Trimming removed 3 bases from V and 3 bases from J, with 6 bases in between. Looked up from germline, CDR1 is SGHTA and CDR2 is FQGNSA. The CDR3 contains 13 residues. The CDR3 sequence: CASSLDNNQPQHF. CDR3 DNA: TGTGCCAGCAGCTTGGACAACAATCAGCCCCAGCATTTT.

This clonotype was seen ten or more times. The rearrangement uses TRBV27 and TRBJ1-4; 9 bases line up with TRBD1. The germline V gene has CDR1 MNHEY and CDR2 SMNVEV (reference sequence). V shed 3 bases and J 1 base; nucleotides not matched to a gene: 3. The CDR3 runs to 16 residues. CDR3 residues: CASSLTGGLTNEKLFF. CDR3 DNA sequence: TGTGCCAGCAGTTTGACAGGGGGGCTAACTAATGAAAAACTGTTTTTT.

The J gene is TRBJ1-5, the V gene TRBV7-9, with 7 bases fitting TRBD1. The trim removed 5 bases at V and 5 bases at J, leaving 6 bases unmatched. Germline V gene sequence: CDR1 SEHNR, CDR2 FQNEAQ (reference sequence). This CDR3 has 14 residues. CDR3 sequence (DNA): TGTGCCAGCAGCATGGACAGGTTCGATCAGCCCCAGCATTTT. This codes for CASSMDRFDQPQHF.

This clonotype was detected many times. The V and J genes are TRBV15 and TRBJ2-1; D might be TRBD1 (5 bases). CDR3 length equals 14 residues. Germline V gene lookup returns CDR1 LNHNV and CDR2 YYDKDF (reference sequence). The V end lost 4 bases, the J end lost 11 bases, and 18 bases lay between the germline ends. The CDR3 nucleotides read TGTGCCACCAGCACCCCGGATGGGGCTAGAAAGCAGTTCTTC. Protein: CATSTPDGARKQFF.

This clonotype has only a few counts. The genes are TRBV7-9 and TRBJ2-7; TRBD2 is a possible D gene (6 bases). V gave up 3 bases and J gave up 4 bases, with 22 bases separating them. The CDR3 has 17 residues. Per the germline V gene, CDR1 is SEHNR and CDR2 is FQNEAQ (reference sequence). Here the CDR3 reads CASSFLLRPGESYEQYF. In DNA form, the CDR3 reads TGTGCCAGCAGCTTCCTGCTACGTCCGGGAGAATCTTACGAGCAGTACTTC.

This rearrangement joins TRBV20-1 to TRBJ2-3; 11 bases match TRBD2. V trimming: 4 bases; J trimming: 2 bases; junction bases outside the gene matches: 11. The CDR3 extends over 17 amino acids. Germline assignment: CDR1 DFQATT and CDR2 SNEGSKA (reference sequence). CDR3 amino acids: CSAINVLAGGSTDTQYF. The CDR3 region has the DNA TGCAGTGCTATTAACGTCCTAGCGGGGGGCTCCACAGATACGCAGTATTTT.

V gene TRBV7-9 combines with J gene TRBJ1-1, with a tentative D call TRBD1 (6 bases). Trimming cost V 7 bases and J 1 base, with 16 bases left between them. The CDR3 contains 15 residues. Germline CDR1 reads SEHNR; CDR2 reads FQNEAQ (reference sequence). The CDR3 nucleotides are TGTGCCAGCATCCAGGGCAGACAGGCGAACACTGAAGCTTTCTTT. This gives the protein CASIQGRQANTEAFF.

The chain combines TRBV5-1 with TRBJ1-2, with TRBD1 identical over 9 bases. Per the germline V gene, CDR1 is SGHRS and CDR2 is YFSETQ. After removal of 0 bases from V and 6 bases from J, the junction contained 3 bases not matched to a gene. The CDR3 runs 14 residues. The CDR3, as DNA: TGCGCCAGCAGCTTGGAGGGACAGGGAGATGGCTACACCTTC. Its protein product is CASSLEGQGDGYTF.

This clonotype turned up a few times. The chain has TRBV20-1 and TRBJ1-2; D ambiguous. The CDR3 totals 11 residues. Deletions cut 3 bases from V and 4 bases from J, with 6 bases between. Germline lookup yields CDR1 DFQATT and CDR2 SNEGSKA (reference sequence). Written as DNA, the CDR3 is TGCAGTGCTAGTCTGAGCTATGGCTACACCTTC. Protein sequence: CSASLSYGYTF.

The chain uses TRBV5-1 and TRBJ2-7; 7 nucleotides match TRBD1. This CDR3 comprises 15 residues. Germline trimming cut 4 bases from V and 1 base from J; bases unmatched to any gene: 8. Germline CDR1 reads SGHRS; CDR2 reads YFSETQ. Here the CDR3 reads CASSPTGTASYEQYF. The CDR3 DNA sequence: TGCGCCAGCAGCCCAACCGGGACAGCGTCCTACGAGCAGTACTTC. Full variable domain (missing parts from reference TRBV5-1 and TRBJ2-7): KAGVTQTPRYLIKTRGQQVTLSCSPISGHRSVSWYQQTPGQGLQFLFEYFSETQRNKGNFPGRFSGRQFSNSRSEMNVSTLELGDSALYLCASSPTGTASYEQYFGPGTRLTVT.

V and J are TRBV5-1 and TRBJ1-1; D uncertain. The CDR3 spans 15 residues. The germline V gene has CDR1 SGHRS and CDR2 YFSETQ. The V end lost 0 bases, the J end lost 0 bases, and 9 bases lay between the germline ends. CDR3 in amino acids: CASSLETTMNTEAFF. CDR3 sequence (DNA): TGCGCCAGCAGCTTGGAGACAACCATGAACACTGAAGCTTTCTTT.

This clonotype was recorded a few times. The chain is built from TRBV5-6 and TRBJ2-2; D is tentatively TRBD1 or TRBD2 (5 bases each). The length of the CDR3 is 15 residues. Per germline, CDR1 SGHDT and CDR2 YYEEEE. V gave up 5 bases and J gave up 0 bases, with 11 bases separating them. DNA for the CDR3: TGTGCCAGCAGGACCCGGGGCGCGAACACCGGGGAGCTGTTTTTT. Protein sequence: CASRTRGANTGELFF.

In this sample, this clonotype turned up many times. The rearrangement joins TRBV7-9 to TRBJ2-1; D is ambiguous. The CDR3 runs 13 residues. Germline loops: CDR1 SEHNR, CDR2 FQNEAQ (reference sequence). With 2 bases removed from V and 2 bases from J, the gap between germline ends came to 4 bases. The CDR3 here is CASSLSPYNEQFF. Here the CDR3 DNA reads TGTGCCAGCAGCTTATCACCCTACAATGAGCAGTTCTTC.

The CDR3 nucleotides are TGCGCCAGCAGCCCAGGACAGGGGAACCCCTACGAGCAGTACTTC. This sequence encodes CASSPGQGNPYEQYF. The gene calls are TRBV5-1 and TRBJ2-7; 9 bases match TRBD1. Germline V lookup: CDR1 SGHRS, CDR2 YFSETQ. V lost 4 bases and J lost 2; bases outside the gene matches: 7. This CDR3 has 15 residues.

In its sample, this clonotype was seen many times. The chain links TRBV3-1 to TRBJ2-7; TRBD2 might be the D (5 bases). V was clipped by 4 bases and J by 4 bases, with 8 bases between them. CDR3 length: 12 amino acids. Germline assignment: CDR1 LGHDT and CDR2 YNNKEL (reference sequence). The CDR3 here is CASSRRGYEQYF. The CDR3 DNA reads as TGTGCCAGCAGCCGCCGGGGTTACGAGCAGTACTTC.

This clonotype was seen a few times. V is TRBV6-5 and J is TRBJ1-2; a weak D match, TRBD1 (5 bases). Germline CDR1 MNHEY, CDR2 SVGAGI. V lost 0 bases and J lost 6, with 11 bases in between. CDR3 length: 14 amino acids. The DNA for the CDR3 is TGTGCCAGCAGTTACTCAGGGCAACAGGATGGCTACACCTTC. Translation: CASSYSGQQDGYTF.